The 5 T cell receptor beta chains listed next were all sequenced from one sample in a study of vaccination effects on CD4 cells after COVID-19. Sequencing was performed with immunoSEQ multiplex PCR; in TCRdb, only in-frame clones are kept and a portion is missing. The sample shows around 63,000 clones, roughly 76% of them seen only once. Before any sequencing was done, the ViraFEST assay used viral peptide pools to expand antigen-specific CD4+ T cells. At the end of more than 8 days of culture, CD4+ T cells were isolated. Vaccine recipients had no previous SARS-CoV-2 infection; their nucleocapsid antibodies were negative. The antigens of these receptors remain unknown. The source was CD4+ T cells from PBMCs cultured with HCoV-OC43 spike peptides, collected before COVID-19 vaccination. Described subset: HCoV-OC43 spike overlapping peptide pool stimulation. Every receptor here comes from a human donor who received a COVID-19 vaccine.

In its sample, this clone was seen once. The J gene is TRBJ2-2, the V gene TRBV9; possibly TRBD1 or TRBD2 for D (6 bases each). V lost 7 bases to trimming and J lost 4 bases, with 17 bases between them. CDR3 length: 15 residues. Germline V gene sequence: CDR1 SGDLS, CDR2 YYNGEE. As DNA, the CDR3 is TGTGCCAGCGGAAGGGGGGCCGTTGGCACCGGGGAGCTGTTTTTT. Translation gives CASGRGAVGTGELFF. Filled out from reference TRBV9 and TRBJ2-2, the complete variable domain reads DSGVTQTPKHLITATGQRVTLRCSPRSGDLSVYWYQQSLDQGLQFLIQYYNGEERAKGNILERFSAQQFPDLHSELNLSSLELGDSALYFCASGRGAVGTGELFFGEGSRLTVL.

The chain carries TRBV2 and TRBJ1-5; weak D call: TRBD1 (5 bases). This CDR3 has 14 amino acids. The ends were cut back, 8 bases at V and 1 base at J, with 12 bases in the middle. The V gene's germline CDR1 is SNHLY and CDR2 FYNNEI. CDR3 amino acids: CASASDSSNQPQHF. The CDR3 coding sequence is TGTGCCAGCGCCTCCGACAGCAGCAATCAGCCCCAGCATTTT. Combining the CDR3 with reference TRBV2 and TRBJ1-5 gives the whole variable domain EPEVTQTPSHQVTQMGQEVILRCVPISNHLYFYWYRQILGQKVEFLVSFYNNEISEKSEIFDDQFSVERPDGSNFTLKIRSTKLEDSAMYFCASASDSSNQPQHFGDGTRLSIL.

The rearrangement uses TRBV30 and TRBJ1-2; possible D gene TRBD1, 5 bases. Germline V gene lookup returns CDR1 GTSNPN and CDR2 SVGIG (reference sequence). The CDR3 loop spans 15 amino acids. V was clipped by 4 bases and J by 1 base, with 16 bases between them. CDR3 in amino acids: CAWNKLGHLNYGYTF. The CDR3 DNA reads as TGTGCCTGGAATAAGTTGGGGCATCTTAACTATGGCTACACCTTC. The whole variable domain, remainder taken from reference TRBV30 and TRBJ1-2, is SQTIHQWPATLVQPVGSPLSLECTVEGTSNPNLYWYRQAAGRGLQLLFYSVGIGQISSEVPQNLSASRPQDRQFILSSKKLLLSDSGFYLCAWNKLGHLNYGYTFGSGTRLTVV.

This clone was detected only a few times. This chain joins TRBV4-1 and TRBJ2-5; D is perhaps TRBD1 (6 bases). Germline V gene sequence: CDR1 MGHRA, CDR2 YSYEKL. V dropped 6 bases and J dropped 4 bases, with 15 bases sitting between them. The CDR3 spans 14 residues. The CDR3 bases are TGCGCCAGCAGTCTTTACAGGGATGGAGAGACCCAGTACTTC. Translating it yields CASSLYRDGETQYF.

The V gene is TRBV7-2, the J gene TRBJ2-5; 12 bases map to TRBD2. V shed 5 bases and J 7 bases; nucleotides not matched to a gene: 8. Germline V CDR1 and CDR2: SGHTA, FQGNSA. The CDR3 consists of 15 residues. The CDR3 nucleotides read TGTGCCAGCAGCCAAACTAGCGGGGGGTACAGGACCCAGTACTTC. Its translation is CASSQTSGGYRTQYF.